These 27 T cell receptor beta chains were all obtained from the same sample, sequenced in a study of cytomegalovirus exposure and HLA in healthy donors. Assay used: immunoSEQ multiplex PCR; TCRdb lists only in-frame clones, some missing. The sample has approximately 80,000 clones, 93% seen once. Source material: PBMCs. Source of these receptors: a woman aged 25-40 years in good health and CMV-seronegative.

This chain links TRBV5-1 with TRBJ2-1, with TRBD2 matching 10 bases. V lost 4 bases to trimming and J lost 7 bases; unmatched junction nucleotides: 14. The CDR3 has 17 amino acids. Germline V gene data show CDR1 as SGHRS and CDR2 as YFSETQ. CDR3 sequence (DNA): TGCGCCAGCAGCCTACTACAGACTAGCGGGTCGCTTAATGAGCAGTTCTTC. Its protein product is CASSLLQTSGSLNEQFF.

J is TRBJ2-7 and V is TRBV2; 7 nucleotides align to TRBD2. Per the germline V gene, CDR1 is SNHLY and CDR2 is FYNNEI. The CDR3 runs 15 residues. Trimming at V came to 4 bases and at J to 2 bases, leaving 8 bases not matched to a gene. The CDR3 here is CASSVKTSQPYEQYF. In DNA, the CDR3 is TGTGCCAGCAGTGTGAAGACTAGCCAGCCCTACGAGCAGTACTTC.

This chain uses TRBV19 with TRBJ1-1; TRBD1 matches at 8 bases. CDR1 LNHDA and CDR2 SQIVND come from the germline V gene (reference sequence). V lost 7 bases, J lost 0 bases, and 4 bases stayed unmatched. This CDR3 region has 14 residues. CDR3 sequence: CASTHRGVNTEAFF. The CDR3 DNA reads TGTGCCAGTACTCACAGGGGGGTGAACACTGAAGCTTTCTTT.

The sample holds one count of this clone. The genes are TRBV10-3 and TRBJ1-1, with D tentatively TRBD1 (5 bases). Trimming removed 11 bases from V and 0 bases from J, with 16 bases in between. The CDR3 is 14 residues long. Germline V lookup: CDR1 ENHRY, CDR2 SYGVKD. CDR3 loop: CAAKDGGLNTEAFF. The DNA for the CDR3 is TGTGCCGCCAAAGATGGGGGGTTGAACACTGAAGCTTTCTTT.

The chain employs TRBV27 and TRBJ2-3; D not resolved. CDR3 length equals 14 residues. The germline gives CDR1 MNHEY, CDR2 SMNVEV (reference sequence). Trimming stripped 7 bases from V and 0 bases from J, with 11 bases between. CDR3 sequence: CASKHFTSTDTQYF. The DNA of the CDR3 is TGTGCCAGCAAGCACTTCACTAGCACAGATACGCAGTATTTT.

This sequence joins TRBV28 and TRBJ2-7; 11 nucleotides line up with TRBD2. The trim removed 1 base at V and 2 bases at J, leaving 10 bases unmatched. Per the germline V gene, CDR1 is MDHEN and CDR2 is SYDVKM. The CDR3 consists of 18 residues. The CDR3 spells CASSLLAGGQEGTYEQYF. The CDR3, as DNA: TGTGCCAGCAGTTTATTAGCGGGGGGGCAAGAGGGCACCTACGAGCAGTACTTC.

V usage is TRBV7-8 and J usage is TRBJ2-2; D is ambiguous. Trimming took 5 bases from V and 6 from J, leaving 10 bases between them. The CDR3 length is 13 residues. Per germline, CDR1 SGHVS and CDR2 FQNEAQ. The DNA of the CDR3 is TGTGCCAGCAGCCCCCCGGAGTCCGGGGAGCTGTTTTTT. This codes for CASSPPESGELFF.

This chain links TRBV30 with TRBJ2-4, with 8 bases that match TRBD2. V trimming: 0 bases; J trimming: 7 bases; junction bases outside the gene matches: 5. Looked up from germline, CDR1 is GTSNPN and CDR2 is SVGIG (reference sequence). The CDR3 is 14 amino acids. CDR3 DNA: TGTGCCTGGAGTGTATTAGCGGGGACGAACATTCAGTACTTC. It encodes CAWSVLAGTNIQYF.

The chain combines TRBV9 with TRBJ2-1; 10 bases align to TRBD1. The CDR3 is 14 residues long. Looked up from germline, CDR1 is SGDLS and CDR2 is YYNGEE. After removal of 4 bases from V and 7 bases from J, the junction contained 5 bases not matched to a gene. Written as DNA, the CDR3 is TGTGCCAGCAGCCGCGACAGGGGGCGAAATGAGCAGTTCTTC. Residues: CASSRDRGRNEQFF.

This chain connects TRBV28 to TRBJ2-3; no firm D call. Deletions cut 8 bases from V and 0 bases from J, with 6 bases between. Per the germline V gene, CDR1 is MDHEN and CDR2 is SYDVKM. The CDR3 loop spans 12 amino acids. The CDR3 nucleotides are TGTGCCAGCTGCGGTAGCACAGATACGCAGTATTTT. This codes for CASCGSTDTQYF.

This chain connects TRBV5-4 to TRBJ2-2; 7 positions agree with TRBD1. V lost 4 bases and J lost 2; bases outside the gene matches: 5. The CDR3 covers 15 residues. Germline-derived CDR1 and CDR2 are SGHNT and YYREEE (reference sequence). The CDR3 is CASSPGTANTGELFF. CDR3 nucleotide sequence: TGTGCCAGCAGCCCCGGGACAGCCAACACCGGGGAGCTGTTTTTT.

V is TRBV15 and J is TRBJ2-5; D possibly corresponds to TRBD2 (5 bases). Germline V gene data show CDR1 as LNHNV and CDR2 as YYDKDF (reference sequence). This CDR3 region has 17 residues. V was pared by 0 bases and J by 6 bases, with 20 bases between. CDR3 coding DNA: TGTGCCACCAGCAGAGACGAGGTAGGACTCATGAGGAAGACCCAGTACTTC. It codes for CATSRDEVGLMRKTQYF.

This clone was seen just once. The chain employs TRBV2 and TRBJ2-1; a possible D gene is TRBD2 (6 bases). V lost 6 bases and J 4 bases, leaving 7 bases between the germline ends. Germline assignment: CDR1 SNHLY and CDR2 FYNNEI. There are 12 residues in the CDR3. This chain's CDR3 is CASRGGYNEQFF. The CDR3 region has the DNA TGTGCCAGCAGGGGGGGTTACAATGAGCAGTTCTTC. The full variable domain, in which reference TRBV2 and TRBJ2-1 provide the parts outside the CDR3, is EPEVTQTPSHQVTQMGQEVILRCVPISNHLYFYWYRQILGQKVEFLVSFYNNEISEKSEIFDDQFSVERPDGSNFTLKIRSTKLEDSAMYFCASRGGYNEQFFGPGTRLTVL.

V and J are TRBV5-6 and TRBJ1-5, with 11 bases aligning to TRBD1. Per germline, CDR1 SGHDT and CDR2 YYEEEE. V gave up 4 bases and J gave up 6 bases; unmatched junction bases: 6. The CDR3 length is 15 residues. CDR3 sequence (DNA): TGTGCCAGCAGCAGACGGACAGGGGGCACTCAGCCCCAGCATTTT. This encodes CASSRRTGGTQPQHF.

This rearrangement joins TRBV6-5 to TRBJ2-3; possible D gene TRBD2, 6 bases. In germline, CDR1 is MNHEY, CDR2 SVGAGI. The CDR3 extends over 15 amino acids. V was pared by 0 bases and J by 3 bases, with 10 bases between. The CDR3 DNA is TGTGCCAGCAGTTACTCGGCGGGGTCGACAGATACGCAGTATTTT. Translation gives CASSYSAGSTDTQYF.

About this clone itself: The limits of the CDR3 on the DNA are not certain, so only TCRdb's listed CDR3 is given. This CDR3 reads CASSSSGQNTYEQYF. This chain joins TRBV2 and TRBJ2-7; the table's D call, TRBD1, was not checked against the DNA. Germline CDR1 reads SNHLY; CDR2 reads FYNNEI. The CDR3 sequence runs 15 residues, both termini included.

V gene TRBV11-2 combines with J gene TRBJ2-3, with D maybe TRBD1 (6 bases). The CDR3 contains 14 residues. V was shortened by 4 bases and J by 3 bases, with 11 bases between the two germline ends. The germline CDR1 and CDR2 sequences are SGHAT and FQNNGV. The DNA of the CDR3 is TGTGCCAGCAGCTCGCACAGGGAAACAGATACGCAGTATTTT. Its protein is CASSSHRETDTQYF.

The rearrangement joins TRBV30 to TRBJ1-5; 11 bases are shared with TRBD1. Losses at the gene ends were 3 bases for V and 7 bases for J; bases not matched to a gene: 8. The CDR3 totals 15 residues. The germline V gene has CDR1 GTSNPN and CDR2 SVGIG (reference sequence). The CDR3 DNA reads as TGTGCCTGGAGCGTAGGACAGGGGGCAGGACAGCCCCAGCATTTT. Its protein product is CAWSVGQGAGQPQHF.

The rearrangement links TRBV5-6 to TRBJ2-3; 9 nucleotides line up with TRBD2. V gave up 0 bases and J gave up 4 bases; unmatched junction bases: 12. This CDR3 region has 18 residues. Germline loops: CDR1 SGHDT, CDR2 YYEEEE. The CDR3: CASSLGKLTSGQPDTQYF. As DNA, the CDR3 is TGTGCCAGCAGCTTGGGAAAACTAACTAGCGGGCAACCAGATACGCAGTATTTT.

The chain carries TRBV5-4 and TRBJ1-2; 9 positions agree with TRBD1. This CDR3 has 15 amino acids. Germline V gives CDR1 SGHNT, CDR2 YYREEE (reference sequence). V shed 0 bases, J shed 8 bases, and the junction held 8 bases outside the gene matches. CDR3 region: CASSLAGQGFYGYTF. CDR3 DNA sequence: TGTGCCAGCAGCTTGGCGGGACAGGGTTTCTACGGCTACACCTTC.

The chain carries TRBV7-3 and TRBJ2-2; D gene unclear. V shed 0 bases and J shed 5 bases, with 10 bases lying between them. In germline, CDR1 is SGHTA, CDR2 FQGTGA. This CDR3 contains 15 residues. The CDR3 spells CASSLTDSRTGELFF. DNA of the CDR3: TGTGCCAGCAGCTTAACGGATTCGAGGACCGGGGAGCTGTTTTTT.

This rearrangement joins TRBV30 to TRBJ2-1; TRBD2 agrees at 12 bases. Germline CDR1 GTSNPN, CDR2 SVGIG (reference sequence). Unmatched junction bases numbered 8, after V lost 4 bases and J lost 1 base. The CDR3 runs to 17 residues. In nucleotides, the CDR3 is TGTGCCTGGACTTTAGATCTAGCGGGGGGGTCCTACAATGAGCAGTTCTTC. As protein: CAWTLDLAGGSYNEQFF.

This chain connects TRBV19 to TRBJ2-1; TRBD2 agrees at 7 bases. This CDR3 has 15 amino acids. V was clipped by 3 bases and J by 3 bases; unmatched bases: 5. CDR1 is LNHDA, CDR2 SQIVND, per germline (reference sequence). The CDR3 coding sequence is TGTGCCAGTAGTATCGGGGCGGGGGTCTACAATGAGCAGTTCTTC. It codes for CASSIGAGVYNEQFF.

V gene TRBV5-1 combines with J gene TRBJ1-2, with D unresolved. Trimming stripped 1 base from V and 0 bases from J, with 4 bases between. Germline values: CDR1 SGHRS, CDR2 YFSETQ. The CDR3 consists of 13 residues. Here the CDR3 DNA reads TGCGCCAGCAGCTTGACAGCTAACTATGGCTACACCTTC. It codes for CASSLTANYGYTF.

The J gene is TRBJ1-1, the V gene TRBV28; no clear D. V was cut by 7 bases and J by 1 base, with 7 bases left in between. The CDR3 sequence is 12 residues long. Germline V CDR1 and CDR2: MDHEN, SYDVKM. CDR3 sequence (DNA): TGTGCCAGCAATTCGTGGAACACTGAAGCTTTCTTT. Translation gives CASNSWNTEAFF.

V usage is TRBV18 and J usage is TRBJ1-1, with D possibly being TRBD1 (6 bases). V dropped 6 bases and J dropped 1 base, with 12 bases sitting between them. The CDR3 is 14 amino acids. Germline CDR1 and CDR2: KGHSH and LQKENI. The CDR3 loop is CASSLQGPNTEAFF. In DNA, the CDR3 is TGTGCCAGCTCCCTCCAGGGGCCGAACACTGAAGCTTTCTTT.

This clone appeared a few times. This chain connects TRBV6-5 to TRBJ2-7; tentatively, D is TRBD2 (6 bases). Trimming shortened V by 7 bases and J by 6 bases, and 13 bases separated the two germline ends. The CDR3 covers 12 residues. Germline-derived CDR1 and CDR2 are MNHEY and SVGAGI. The CDR3 loop reads CASNREFPEQYF. As DNA, the CDR3 is TGTGCCAGCAATCGGGAGTTCCCCGAGCAGTACTTC.